Below, 32 T cell receptor beta chains from the same sample are listed, as sequenced in a study of PD-1 blockade in classical Hodgkin lymphoma. The assay was immunoSEQ multiplex PCR, and TCRdb's table has in-frame clones only and misses some. The table includes about 30,000 clones, 85% to 95% detected once. Indicated time point: newly diagnosed, previously untreated cHL patient sample. The sample comprised peripheral blood mononuclear cells (PBMCs). These receptors all come from a human donor with classical Hodgkin lymphoma.

The J gene is TRBJ2-1, the V gene TRBV30, with D tentatively TRBD2 (6 bases). The germline gives CDR1 GTSNPN, CDR2 SVGIG (reference sequence). Trimming left V 0 bases short and J 12 bases short, with 18 bases between. The CDR3 is made up of 14 amino acids. The CDR3 region is CAWSVGVSGVLQFF. As DNA, the CDR3 is TGTGCCTGGAGTGTAGGTGTTTCGGGAGTTTTGCAGTTCTTC.

This clone was picked up a small number of times. The gene calls are TRBV27 and TRBJ2-7; D might be TRBD1 (5 bases). Germline V gives CDR1 MNHEY, CDR2 SMNVEV (reference sequence). V lost 2 bases, J lost 0 bases, and 8 bases lay in between. This CDR3 spans 14 amino acids. The CDR3 nucleotides are TGTGCCAGCAGTTTAGTAGGGGCCTCCTACGAGCAGTACTTC. It translates to CASSLVGASYEQYF.

V gene TRBV7-6 combines with J gene TRBJ2-5; TRBD1 agrees at 9 bases. V lost 4 bases and J lost 6; bases outside the gene matches: 6. This CDR3 has 14 residues. Germline CDR1 is SGHVS and CDR2 is FNYEAQ. The CDR3 protein is CASSSGTGRQTQYF. The CDR3, as DNA: TGTGCCAGCAGCTCCGGGACAGGGCGGCAGACCCAGTACTTC. Variable domain in full (rest from reference TRBV7-6 and TRBJ2-5): GAGVSQSPRYKVTKRGQDVALRCDPISGHVSLYWYRQALGQGPEFLTYFNYEAQQDKSGLPNDRFSAERPEGSISTLTIQRTEQRDSAMYRCASSSGTGRQTQYFGPGTRLLVL.

The rearrangement uses TRBV4-1 and TRBJ2-7; D not certain. Germline values: CDR1 MGHRA, CDR2 YSYEKL. CDR3 length equals 13 residues. With 1 base removed from V and 3 bases from J, the gap between germline ends came to 7 bases. The CDR3 is CASSQVGSYEQYF. CDR3 sequence (DNA): TGCGCCAGCAGCCAAGTTGGCAGCTACGAGCAGTACTTC.

The V gene is TRBV9, the J gene TRBJ1-1, with 8 bases aligning to TRBD1. CDR1 is SGDLS, CDR2 YYNGEE, per germline. The junction had 10 bases not matched to a gene; V was cut back by 2 bases and J by 10 bases. The CDR3 has 14 residues. The CDR3 spells CASSVRADRGGAFF. The DNA of the CDR3 is TGTGCCAGCAGCGTTCGGGCTGACAGGGGTGGAGCTTTCTTT.

This sequence joins TRBV7-2 and TRBJ1-5; 7 bases match TRBD1. Per the germline V gene, CDR1 is SGHTA and CDR2 is FQGNSA. With 4 bases clipped from V and 4 bases from J, the junction kept 7 bases outside the gene matches. The CDR3 is 15 residues long. The CDR3 region is CASSSRETGNQPQHF. Here the CDR3 DNA reads TGTGCCAGCAGCTCCCGTGAGACAGGGAATCAGCCCCAGCATTTT.

J is TRBJ2-3 and V is TRBV4-1, with D uncertain. From germline, CDR1 is MGHRA and CDR2 YSYEKL. The CDR3 contains 12 residues. V was pared by 4 bases and J by 5 bases, with 7 bases between. In DNA form, the CDR3 reads TGCGCCAGCAGCCCTGAGCTAGATACGCAGTATTTT. Encoded protein: CASSPELDTQYF.

This rearrangement joins TRBV7-9 to TRBJ1-1; D perhaps matches TRBD1 (6 bases). The CDR3 loop spans 18 amino acids. The germline gives CDR1 SEHNR, CDR2 FQNEAQ (reference sequence). With 1 base removed from V and 0 bases from J, the gap between germline ends came to 18 bases. This CDR3 is CASSLVRQVAGVNTEAFF. CDR3 nucleotides: TGTGCCAGCAGCTTAGTTAGACAGGTAGCGGGAGTGAACACTGAAGCTTTCTTT. Full variable domain (remainder filled in from reference TRBV7-9 and TRBJ1-1): DTGVSQNPRHKITKRGQNVTFRCDPISEHNRLYWYRQTLGQGPEFLTYFQNEAQLEKSRLLSDRFSAERPKGSFSTLEIQRTEQGDSAMYLCASSLVRQVAGVNTEAFFGQGTRLTVV.

The CDR3 reads CASSPQGQHF. The CDR3 bases are TGTGCCAGCTCACCACAGGGTCAGCATTTT. The chain employs TRBV18 and TRBJ1-5; no reliable D call. Germline V gene lookup returns CDR1 KGHSH and CDR2 LQKENI. This CDR3 has 10 amino acids. The germline V and J ends were trimmed by 1 base and 13 bases, with 5 bases remaining between them.

V and J are TRBV7-2 and TRBJ1-2; D is undetermined. CDR1 is SGHTA, CDR2 FQGNSA, per germline. Trimming shortened V by 3 bases and J by 0 bases, and 8 bases separated the two germline ends. The CDR3 runs 14 residues. The CDR3 DNA is TGTGCCAGCAGCTTGACGGGTACTAACTATGGCTACACCTTC. Its translation is CASSLTGTNYGYTF.

This chain links TRBV7-3 with TRBJ1-5; 9 nucleotides match TRBD1. The junction had 3 bases not matched to a gene; V was cut back by 5 bases and J by 4 bases. The germline V gene has CDR1 SGHTA and CDR2 FQGTGA. This CDR3 contains 14 residues. CDR3 in DNA: TGTGCCAGCAGCCATGGGACAGGGAATCAGCCCCAGCATTTT. Residues: CASSHGTGNQPQHF.

The chain uses TRBV7-2 and TRBJ1-1, with D possibly TRBD1 on 5 matching bases. The germline V and J ends were trimmed by 5 bases and 0 bases, with 10 bases remaining between them. Germline V gene lookup returns CDR1 SGHTA and CDR2 FQGNSA. The CDR3 extends over 14 amino acids. In DNA form, the CDR3 reads TGTGCCAGCAGCGTGACAGTGATGAACACTGAAGCTTTCTTT. It encodes CASSVTVMNTEAFF.

V is TRBV27 and J is TRBJ2-1; possible D gene TRBD2, 6 bases. In germline, CDR1 is MNHEY, CDR2 SMNVEV (reference sequence). This CDR3 is 13 amino acids long. V lost 10 bases to trimming and J lost 9 bases, with 19 bases between them. The DNA for the CDR3 is TGTGCCACCAGACTACTAGCCGGATCTGAGCAGTTCTTC. This gives the protein CATRLLAGSEQFF.

This clone came up a few times. The chain couples TRBV5-4 to TRBJ2-1; 9 bases map to TRBD1. Germline values: CDR1 SGHNT, CDR2 YYREEE (reference sequence). This CDR3 spans 14 amino acids. The ends lost 4 bases at V and 7 bases at J; junction bases unmatched: 6. The CDR3 loop is CASSKQGARNEQFF. As DNA, the CDR3 is TGTGCCAGCAGCAAACAGGGGGCACGAAATGAGCAGTTCTTC.

This clone was picked up one time. The chain joins TRBV6-4 to TRBJ2-3; possibly TRBD1 for D (6 bases). V lost 4 bases, J lost 1 base, and 12 bases lay in between. The CDR3 spans 15 residues. Germline V gene lookup returns CDR1 MRHNA and CDR2 SNTAGT. The CDR3 DNA reads TGTGCCAGCAGTGTCAGGGGCGGTGGCACAGATACGCAGTATTTT. Encoded protein: CASSVRGGGTDTQYF.

CDR3 sequence reads: CASTGLAGPLGEQFF. CDR3 DNA sequence: TGTGCCAGCACTGGACTAGCGGGGCCTCTGGGGGAGCAGTTCTTC. V usage is TRBV28 and J usage is TRBJ2-1; 12 bases line up with TRBD2. CDR1 and CDR2 (germline): MDHEN, SYDVKM. The CDR3 totals 15 residues. The junction had 11 bases not matched to a gene; V was cut back by 7 bases and J by 10 bases.

The count of this clone is one. J is TRBJ2-2 and V is TRBV30; D possibly corresponds to TRBD2 (6 bases). This CDR3 spans 15 amino acids. Trimming pared 0 bases from V and 5 bases from J, leaving 13 bases between. Germline V gene data show CDR1 as GTSNPN and CDR2 as SVGIG (reference sequence). CDR3 loop: CAWSVQSGRTGELFF. The CDR3 nucleotides read TGTGCCTGGAGTGTACAGTCAGGGAGGACCGGGGAGCTGTTTTTT.

The sample holds one count of this clone. The gene calls are TRBV18 and TRBJ2-3; 7 nucleotides line up with TRBD1. After removal of 5 bases from V and 1 base from J, the junction contained 9 bases not matched to a gene. The CDR3 totals 16 residues. Germline assignment: CDR1 KGHSH and CDR2 LQKENI. DNA of the CDR3: TGTGCCAGCTCAATCTTCCCGGGACAGCGCACAGATACGCAGTATTTT. This translates into CASSIFPGQRTDTQYF. Full variable domain (outside the CDR3, taken from reference TRBV18 and TRBJ2-3): NAGVMQNPRHLVRRRGQEARLRCSPMKGHSHVYWYRQLPEEGLKFMVYLQKENIIDESGMPKERFSAEFPKEGPSILRIQQVVRGDSAAYFCASSIFPGQRTDTQYFGPGTRLTVL.

The chain couples TRBV19 to TRBJ1-2, with TRBD1 identical over 8 bases. Losses at the gene ends were 7 bases for V and 6 bases for J; bases not matched to a gene: 10. The CDR3 is 14 residues long. Germline V lookup: CDR1 LNHDA, CDR2 SQIVND (reference sequence). The CDR3 loop reads CASTQPGGSDGYTF. CDR3 DNA: TGTGCCAGTACCCAACCAGGGGGCAGCGATGGCTACACCTTC.

The chain has TRBV10-3 and TRBJ2-2; weak D call: TRBD1 (5 bases). Trimming took off 2 bases at V and 4 bases at J, with 5 bases between the two ends. The CDR3 consists of 13 residues. Per the germline V gene, CDR1 is ENHRY and CDR2 is SYGVKD. In DNA form, the CDR3 reads TGTGCCATCAGTGAGAGGGGCACCGGGGAGCTGTTTTTT. As protein: CAISERGTGELFF.

This sequence joins TRBV11-2 and TRBJ2-2, with D unresolved. The CDR3 sequence is 16 residues long. CDR1 is SGHAT, CDR2 FQNNGV, per germline. With 5 bases removed from V and 3 bases from J, the gap between germline ends came to 16 bases. CDR3 loop: CASSPLEASYTGELFF. The DNA of the CDR3 is TGTGCCAGCAGCCCCCTTGAGGCCTCCTACACCGGGGAGCTGTTTTTT.

J is TRBJ2-7 and V is TRBV5-6; D is possibly TRBD1 (6 bases). CDR3 size: 12 residues. Germline V gives CDR1 SGHDT, CDR2 YYEEEE. Trimming stripped 5 bases from V and 2 bases from J, with 8 bases between. CDR3 DNA sequence: TGTGCCAGCAGACAGGGACCCTACGAGCAGTACTTC. Protein: CASRQGPYEQYF.

The chain links TRBV5-6 to TRBJ2-1, with D perhaps assigned TRBD1 or TRBD2 (5 bases each). V was pared by 4 bases and J by 9 bases, with 17 bases between. Looked up from germline, CDR1 is SGHDT and CDR2 is YYEEEE. The CDR3 length is 14 residues. The CDR3 reads CASSPPTRDGEQFF. CDR3 bases: TGTGCCAGCAGCCCCCCAACTAGGGACGGTGAGCAGTTCTTC.

This rearrangement joins TRBV5-1 to TRBJ2-7; D tentatively fits TRBD1 or TRBD2 (6 bases each). This CDR3 region has 19 residues. Per germline, CDR1 SGHRS and CDR2 YFSETQ. V lost 4 bases to trimming and J lost 6 bases, with 32 bases between them. The CDR3 protein is CASSNPGTSDYLPKPEQYF. The CDR3 bases are TGCGCCAGCAGCAATCCCGGGACATCGGACTATCTCCCTAAACCCGAGCAGTACTTC.

The J gene is TRBJ2-7, the V gene TRBV5-5; D is ambiguous. The germline V and J ends were trimmed by 0 bases and 1 base, with 17 bases remaining between them. The CDR3 is made up of 17 amino acids. Germline loops: CDR1 SGHKS, CDR2 YYEKEE (reference sequence). The CDR3 coding sequence is TGTGCCAGCAGCTTGGCCACCCGGCAAGTCAAGTCCTACGAGCAGTACTTC. This gives the protein CASSLATRQVKSYEQYF.

This chain links TRBV15 with TRBJ1-2; TRBD1 matches at 11 bases. Germline V gene lookup returns CDR1 LNHNV and CDR2 YYDKDF (reference sequence). This CDR3 is 18 amino acids long. The J segment lost 4 bases and the V segment lost 2 bases, leaving 12 bases of the junction unmatched. The CDR3 region is CATSRSRTGGEWVYGYTF. The CDR3 DNA is TGTGCCACCAGCAGATCCCGGACAGGGGGCGAATGGGTCTATGGCTACACCTTC.

This CDR3 reads CASSQRRGDTEAFF. In nucleotides, the CDR3 is TGTGCCAGCAGCCAGAGGCGGGGGGACACTGAAGCTTTCTTT. The chain links TRBV4-2 to TRBJ1-1; possibly TRBD1 for D (5 bases). Trimming took 3 bases from V and 3 from J, leaving 11 bases between them. Germline V gene sequence: CDR1 LGHNA, CDR2 YNFKEQ. The CDR3 sequence is 14 residues long.

The chain recombines TRBV30 with TRBJ1-6, with unresolved D. This CDR3 has 14 residues. V lost 4 bases and J lost 0, with 7 bases in between. Germline CDR1 and CDR2: GTSNPN and SVGIG (reference sequence). CDR3 in amino acids: CAWNPSSYNSPLHF. The CDR3 bases are TGTGCCTGGAATCCGAGCTCCTATAATTCACCCCTCCACTTT. Looking up the rest from reference TRBV30 and TRBJ1-6 gives the full variable domain: SQTIHQWPATLVQPVGSPLSLECTVEGTSNPNLYWYRQAAGRGLQLLFYSVGIGQISSEVPQNLSASRPQDRQFILSSKKLLLSDSGFYLCAWNPSSYNSPLHFGNGTRLTVT.

V usage is TRBV11-2 and J usage is TRBJ2-3; D may match TRBD1 or TRBD2 (5 bases each). The germline CDR1 and CDR2 sequences are SGHAT and FQNNGV. V was shortened by 5 bases and J by 0 bases, with 12 bases between the two germline ends. This CDR3 is built from 15 residues. The CDR3 here is CASSTGAMSTDTQYF. The CDR3 DNA is TGTGCCAGCAGCACCGGGGCCATGAGCACAGATACGCAGTATTTT. The entire variable domain, with the rest obtained from reference TRBV11-2 and TRBJ2-3, is as follows: EAGVAQSPRYKIIEKRQSVAFWCNPISGHATLYWYQQILGQGPKLLIQFQNNGVVDDSQLPKDRFSAERLKGVDSTLKIQPAKLEDSAVYLCASSTGAMSTDTQYFGPGTRLTVL.

V is TRBV18 and J is TRBJ1-1; 11 bases are shared with TRBD1. J lost 0 bases, V lost 2 bases, and 5 bases had no gene match. The germline CDR1 and CDR2 sequences are KGHSH and LQKENI. CDR3 length: 17 residues. CDR3 residues: CASSPGTGGGLNTEAFF. DNA for the CDR3: TGTGCCAGCTCACCAGGGACAGGGGGGGGATTGAACACTGAAGCTTTCTTT.

V is TRBV7-9 and J is TRBJ2-1, with TRBD2 identical over 8 bases. The germline V gene has CDR1 SEHNR and CDR2 FQNEAQ (reference sequence). The CDR3 totals 12 residues. Trimming removed 1 base from V and 15 bases from J; junction bases left unmatched: 5. The CDR3 DNA reads as TGTGCCAGCAGCTTAGTAGCGGGGACACGGTTCTTC. This gives the protein CASSLVAGTRFF. The whole variable domain, filled in from reference TRBV7-9 and TRBJ2-1, reads DTGVSQNPRHKITKRGQNVTFRCDPISEHNRLYWYRQTLGQGPEFLTYFQNEAQLEKSRLLSDRFSAERPKGSFSTLEIQRTEQGDSAMYLCASSLVAGTRFFGPGTRLTVL.

The chain is built from TRBV7-3 and TRBJ2-5; the match to TRBD2 covers 8 bases. The CDR3 spans 19 residues. CDR1 and CDR2 from the germline V gene are SGHTA and FQGTGA. J gave up 1 base and V 1 base, and 14 bases lay outside the gene matches. This CDR3 reads CASSLKGRGGTPLQETQYF. CDR3 in DNA: TGTGCCAGCAGCTTAAAAGGCCGGGGGGGCACTCCACTCCAAGAGACCCAGTACTTC.